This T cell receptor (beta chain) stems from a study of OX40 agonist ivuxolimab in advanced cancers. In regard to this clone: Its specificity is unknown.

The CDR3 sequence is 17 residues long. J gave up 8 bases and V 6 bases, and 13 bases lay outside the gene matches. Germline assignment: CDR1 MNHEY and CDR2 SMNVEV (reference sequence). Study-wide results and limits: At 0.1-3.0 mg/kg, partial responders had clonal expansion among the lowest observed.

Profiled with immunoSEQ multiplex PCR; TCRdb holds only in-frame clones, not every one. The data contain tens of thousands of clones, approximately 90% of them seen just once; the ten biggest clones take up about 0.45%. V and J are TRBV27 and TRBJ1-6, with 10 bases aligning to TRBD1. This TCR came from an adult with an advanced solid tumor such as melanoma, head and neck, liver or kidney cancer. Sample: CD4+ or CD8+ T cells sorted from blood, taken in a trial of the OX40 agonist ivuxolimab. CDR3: CASSRIRDRGLHSPLHF. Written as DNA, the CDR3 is TGTGCCAGCAGCCGCATCCGGGACAGGGGTCTACATTCACCCCTCCACTTT.